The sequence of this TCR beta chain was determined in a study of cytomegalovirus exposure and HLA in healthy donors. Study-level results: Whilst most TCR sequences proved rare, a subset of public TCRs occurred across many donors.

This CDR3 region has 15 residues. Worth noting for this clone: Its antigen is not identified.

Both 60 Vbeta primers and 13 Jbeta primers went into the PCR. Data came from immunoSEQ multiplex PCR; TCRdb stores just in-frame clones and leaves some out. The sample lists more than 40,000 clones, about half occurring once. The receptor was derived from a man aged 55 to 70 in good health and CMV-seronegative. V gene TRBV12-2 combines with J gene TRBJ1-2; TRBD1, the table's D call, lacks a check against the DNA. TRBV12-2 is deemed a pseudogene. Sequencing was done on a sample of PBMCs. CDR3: CASRSRGTGVEGYTF. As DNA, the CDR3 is TGTGCAAGTCGCTCCCGCGGAACAGGGGTTGAGGGCTACACCTTC.